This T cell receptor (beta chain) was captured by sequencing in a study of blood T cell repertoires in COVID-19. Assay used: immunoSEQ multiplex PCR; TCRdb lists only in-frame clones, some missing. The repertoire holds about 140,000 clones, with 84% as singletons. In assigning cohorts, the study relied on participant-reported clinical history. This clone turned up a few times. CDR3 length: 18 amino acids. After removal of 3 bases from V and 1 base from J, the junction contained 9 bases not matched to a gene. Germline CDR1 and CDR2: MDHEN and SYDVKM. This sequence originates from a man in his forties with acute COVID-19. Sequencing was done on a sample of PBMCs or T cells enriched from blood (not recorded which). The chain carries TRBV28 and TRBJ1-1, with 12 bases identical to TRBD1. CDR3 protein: CASSFHDGTGGTNTEAFF. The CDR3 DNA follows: TGTGCCAGCAGTTTCCATGACGGGACAGGGGGCACGAACACTGAAGCTTTCTTT.